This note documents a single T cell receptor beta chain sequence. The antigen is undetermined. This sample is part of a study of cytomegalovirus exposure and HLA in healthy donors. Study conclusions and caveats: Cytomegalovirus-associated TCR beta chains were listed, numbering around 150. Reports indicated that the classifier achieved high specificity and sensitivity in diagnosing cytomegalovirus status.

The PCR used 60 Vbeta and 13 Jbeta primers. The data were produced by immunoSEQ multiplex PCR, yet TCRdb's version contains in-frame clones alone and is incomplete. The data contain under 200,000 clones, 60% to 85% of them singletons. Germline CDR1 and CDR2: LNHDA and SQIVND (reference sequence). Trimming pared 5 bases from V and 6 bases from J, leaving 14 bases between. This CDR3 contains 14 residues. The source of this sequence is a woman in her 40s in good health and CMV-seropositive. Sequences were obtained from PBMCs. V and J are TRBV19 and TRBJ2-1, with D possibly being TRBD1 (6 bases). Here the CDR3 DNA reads TGTGCCAGTAGTCAAGGGGGTTTGATCAATGAGCAGTTCTTC. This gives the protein CASSQGGLINEQFF.